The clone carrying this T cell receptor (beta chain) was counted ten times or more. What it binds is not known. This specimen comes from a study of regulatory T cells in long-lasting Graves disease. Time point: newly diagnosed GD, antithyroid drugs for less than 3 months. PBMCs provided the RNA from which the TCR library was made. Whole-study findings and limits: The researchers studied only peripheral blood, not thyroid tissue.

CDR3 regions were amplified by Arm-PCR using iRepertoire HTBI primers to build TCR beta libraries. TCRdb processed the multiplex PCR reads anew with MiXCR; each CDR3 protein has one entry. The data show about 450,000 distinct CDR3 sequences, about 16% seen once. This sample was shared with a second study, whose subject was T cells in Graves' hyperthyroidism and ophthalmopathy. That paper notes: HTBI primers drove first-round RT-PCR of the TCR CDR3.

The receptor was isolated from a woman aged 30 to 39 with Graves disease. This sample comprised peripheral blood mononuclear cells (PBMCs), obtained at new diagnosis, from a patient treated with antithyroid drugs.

The DNA for the CDR3 is TGTGCCAGCTCACCACAATCAGGGGCGAACACTGAAGCTTTCTTT. As protein: CASSPQSGANTEAFF. V gene TRBV18 combines with J gene TRBJ1-1, with D perhaps TRBD1 (6 bases). The length of the CDR3 is 15 residues. Germline V gene lookup returns CDR1 KGHSH and CDR2 LQKENI. The V gene lost 1 base and the J gene lost 1 base, with 10 bases spanning the gap.